The clone carrying this T cell receptor beta chain has a handful of counts. V lost 2 bases to trimming and J lost 2 bases; unmatched junction nucleotides: 7. The length of the CDR3 is 15 residues. Germline V gives CDR1 DFQATT, CDR2 SNEGSKA (reference sequence). Time point reported: patch test 3, about 24 weeks after DPC sensitization. Described treatment: therapeutic diphenylcyclopropenone sensitization with weekly scalp DPC. This sample was included in a study of human T cells and chemical hapten exposure. From the RACE reads, TCRdb called clonotypes with MiXCR, one entry per CDR3 protein. Of 100,000 to 120,000 distinct CDR3 sequences listed, less than 45% are singletons.

The J gene is TRBJ2-3, the V gene TRBV20-1; 7 nucleotides align to TRBD1. Sequencing used whole blood, obtained in connection with sensitization to the hapten diphenylcyclopropenone (DPC). The sequence was collected from a middle-aged man with alopecia areata. Some clones in this sample may be carry-over from other donors' samples. CDR3 sequence: CSARLGTDLTDTQYF. CDR3 sequence (DNA): TGCAGTGCTAGATTGGGGACAGATCTCACAGATACGCAGTATTTT.